This TCR beta chain derives from a study of neurological immune-mediated disorders. Time point reported: longitudinal time-point 3. As concerns this clonotype: The target antigen is unknown. An end of the junction does not agree with germline; a read error may underlie this.

TCRdb re-derived calls from the 5' RACE reads in MiXCR, one entry per CDR3 protein. The table includes about 45,000 distinct CDR3 sequences, approximately 13% detected once. General study points: The expanded clones of different subjects shared no CDR3 amino acid sequences (suggesting private repertoires in all groups).

This clonotype originated in a man younger than 40 in good health. Sequencing input: PBMCs.

CDR3 DNA: TGTACCATCAGTGACGGACTAGCGACCTCCTACGAGCAGTACTTC. This gives the protein CTISDGLATSYEQYF. J is TRBJ2-7 and V is TRBV10-3; 9 bases map to TRBD2. This CDR3 spans 15 amino acids. Germline lookup yields CDR1 ENHRY and CDR2 SYGVKD.